The 23 T cell receptor beta chains presented below share a single source sample, sequenced in a study of CXCR3-negative and CXCR3-positive naive CD8 T cells. UMI-labeled TRB cDNA libraries were prepared by 5' RACE. No DNA is given; TCRdb re-called the 5' RACE reads and lists each CDR3 protein once. The record lists 5,500 to 7,000 distinct CDR3 sequences, of which the ten most abundant hold approximately 1.5%. Sequencing used naive CXCR3- CD8+ T cells from blood. Described subset: CD45RO-CCR7+CD27+CD95- naive CD8+ T cells lacking CXCR3 (TNR3-). The receptors here all came from a human donor in good health. Some clones in this sample may be carry-over from other donors' samples.

The chain joins TRBV25-1 to TRBJ2-7; TCRdb gives TRBD1 as the D gene, but with no DNA this cannot be confirmed. Per germline, CDR1 MGHDK and CDR2 SYGVNS. This CDR3 region has 16 residues. The chain's CDR3 is CASSEWRVTGESEQYF.

In terms of frequency, this clonotype is medium-sized. The V gene is TRBV5-6, the J gene TRBJ2-1; TCRdb calls TRBD2, which cannot be checked without DNA. The germline CDR1 and CDR2 sequences are SGHDT and YYEEEE. The CDR3 consists of 15 residues. The CDR3 sequence: CASREGAGIYNEQFF.

The chain couples TRBV9 to TRBJ1-2. The CDR3 is made up of 13 amino acids. The germline gives CDR1 SGDLS, CDR2 YYNGEE. This CDR3 reads CASSVAARGGYTF.

The chain uses TRBV29-1 and TRBJ2-2. The CDR3 has 13 residues. Germline V gives CDR1 SQVTM, CDR2 ANQGSEA. CDR3 protein: CSVEDSPTGELFF.

This clonotype is deemed medium-sized by its frequency. This rearrangement joins TRBV28 to TRBJ2-1; with no DNA, the TCRdb D assignment of TRBD2 cannot be verified. This CDR3 region has 14 residues. The V gene's germline CDR1 is MDHEN and CDR2 SYDVKM. CDR3 region: CASSLAGGGDEQFF.

This clonotype is deemed medium-sized by its frequency. This sequence joins TRBV20-1 and TRBJ1-2. This CDR3 spans 16 amino acids. Germline CDR1 DFQATT, CDR2 SNEGSKA (reference sequence). The chain's CDR3 is CSARDWVEGGKGGYTF.

The chain recombines TRBV3-1 with TRBJ2-1; TCRdb picks TRBD2, but there is no DNA to check that call. Germline V gene lookup returns CDR1 LGHDT and CDR2 YNNKEL (reference sequence). The CDR3 contains 11 residues. This CDR3 is CASSFSGEQFF.

The V call is TRBV7-9, the J call TRBJ2-7; TCRdb's D call, TRBD2, is unchecked because there is no DNA. Germline V gene data show CDR1 as SEHNR and CDR2 as FQNEAQ (reference sequence). CDR3 length: 15 amino acids. The CDR3 reads CASSRTGSNFYEQYF.

This clonotype is called medium-sized (0.01 to 0.1%) based on its frequency. The V and J genes are TRBV29-1 and TRBJ2-1; TCRdb calls TRBD2, which cannot be checked without DNA. CDR1 and CDR2 from the germline V gene are SQVTM and ANQGSEA. This CDR3 contains 16 residues. The CDR3: CSVEDPLAGTHNEQFF.

The rearrangement links TRBV20-1 to TRBJ2-7; TCRdb's D call of TRBD1 is untestable without DNA. The CDR3 length is 13 residues. Germline lookup yields CDR1 DFQATT and CDR2 SNEGSKA (reference sequence). CDR3: CSATPGQTYEQYF.

The V call is TRBV7-3, the J call TRBJ1-1. The CDR3 length is 17 residues. CDR1 and CDR2 from the germline V gene are SGHTA and FQGTGA. This CDR3 is CASSLTGTGLMNTEAFF.

According to its frequency, this clonotype is medium-sized. This sequence joins TRBV10-3 and TRBJ2-3; the D call of TRBD1 rests on TCRdb alone, since no DNA is present to check it. Germline V gene lookup returns CDR1 ENHRY and CDR2 SYGVKD. This CDR3 has 14 amino acids. CDR3 region: CATARGGETDTQYF.

This clonotype ranks as medium-sized in terms of frequency. The chain carries TRBV28 and TRBJ2-7. The CDR3 length is 11 residues. Looked up from germline, CDR1 is MDHEN and CDR2 is SYDVKM. The chain's CDR3 is CASSLGIEQYF.

The chain employs TRBV10-3 and TRBJ2-1; checking the TCRdb D call of TRBD2 is not possible without DNA. The CDR3 totals 15 residues. Germline CDR1 and CDR2: ENHRY and SYGVKD. CDR3 region: CAISESTGGSDEQFF.

The V gene is TRBV6-5, the J gene TRBJ2-3. Germline V gives CDR1 MNHEY, CDR2 SVGAGI. This CDR3 spans 15 amino acids. CDR3 region: CASSYASRSTDTQYF.

The chain recombines TRBV5-1 with TRBJ1-1. The CDR3 is made up of 14 amino acids. Germline V lookup: CDR1 SGHRS, CDR2 YFSETQ. This chain's CDR3 is CASSLVSVNTEAFF.

This clonotype shows up as medium-sized (0.01 to 0.1%) by frequency. The chain combines TRBV28 with TRBJ2-1; the TCRdb call, TRBD2, lacks DNA for checking. Per germline, CDR1 MDHEN and CDR2 SYDVKM. The CDR3 has 16 residues. CDR3 sequence: CASRPLAGQTYNEQFF.

The chain carries TRBV6-5 and TRBJ2-7; there is no DNA to check the TCRdb D call of TRBD1. Germline V gene data show CDR1 as MNHEY and CDR2 as SVGAGI. This CDR3 comprises 15 residues. Here the CDR3 reads CASSRGEGQFYEQYF.

The chain uses TRBV6-5 and TRBJ2-7; the D gene TCRdb calls, TRBD2, cannot be checked with no DNA. Germline V lookup: CDR1 MNHEY, CDR2 SVGAGI. This CDR3 is 15 amino acids long. The CDR3 sequence: CASSYGRGLSYEQYF.

By frequency, this clonotype is medium-sized (0.01 to 0.1%). This sequence joins TRBV4-1 and TRBJ2-1; TCRdb names TRBD2, which stays unverified in the absence of DNA. Looked up from germline, CDR1 is MGHRA and CDR2 is YSYEKL. This CDR3 has 15 amino acids. CDR3 region: CASSPEAGDLNEQFF.

This sequence joins TRBV7-6 and TRBJ2-2; TCRdb indicates TRBD2, and absent DNA this call remains unverified. Per germline, CDR1 SGHVS and CDR2 FNYEAQ. There are 16 residues in the CDR3. The CDR3 region is CASSLGPSPVTGELFF.

The chain couples TRBV29-1 to TRBJ2-1; TCRdb picks TRBD2, but there is no DNA to check that call. This CDR3 comprises 14 residues. Germline V CDR1 and CDR2: SQVTM, ANQGSEA. CDR3 in amino acids: CSVDRLAGVNEQFF.

The CDR3: CASSSYYRGSGANVLTF. The chain carries TRBV9 and TRBJ2-6; absent DNA, TCRdb's TRBD1 call cannot be checked. Germline V lookup: CDR1 SGDLS, CDR2 YYNGEE. This CDR3 is 17 amino acids long.